This T cell receptor (beta chain) came from a study of T cells in Graves' hyperthyroidism and ophthalmopathy. About the study: Sampling of peripheral blood happened at initial diagnosis, prior to any treatment.

Those with hyperthyroidism were 18 to 65 years old, newly diagnosed, and ill for under 2 months. This clonotype was picked up many times. Amplification of TCR beta CDR3 regions was performed using RNA transcripts as template. An initial round of RT-PCR targeting the TCR CDR3 relied on the HTBI primer set. One entry per CDR3 protein results from TCRdb running MiXCR on the multiplex PCR reads. Of 270,000 or so distinct CDR3 sequences in the sample, 13% to 15% were seen once. This clonotype was sampled from a woman aged 45-65 years with Graves' hyperthyroidism that later progressed to Graves' ophthalmopathy. The specimen sequenced was blood.

The DNA of the CDR3 is TGTGCCAGCAGGTTGACTAGAAACAATGAGCAGTTCTTC. This gives the protein CASRLTRNNEQFF. The chain combines TRBV7-9 with TRBJ2-1, with D possibly matching TRBD2 (6 bases). Germline CDR1 is SEHNR and CDR2 is FQNEAQ (reference sequence). The CDR3 contains 13 residues. V dropped 6 bases and J dropped 5 bases, with 11 bases sitting between them.